One sample yielded the 26 T cell receptor beta chains listed below, sequenced in a study of T cell responses to AZD1222 COVID-19 vaccine. Data came from immunoSEQ multiplex PCR; TCRdb stores just in-frame clones and leaves some out. The sample carries 100,000 to 140,000 clones, 80% to 95% recorded once. This specimen consisted of peripheral blood, obtained 28 days after the second AZD1222 dose. Receptor source: an adult who received the AZD1222 COVID-19 vaccine.

This sequence joins TRBV7-9 and TRBJ2-5; unclear D gene. V gave up 5 bases and J gave up 5 bases, with 9 bases separating them. Germline CDR1 is SEHNR and CDR2 is FQNEAQ (reference sequence). The CDR3 consists of 12 residues. CDR3 loop: CASSHLRETQYF. The CDR3 DNA sequence: TGTGCCAGCAGCCACCTGCGGGAGACCCAGTACTTC.

The CDR3 protein is CASSKPTGLLPGSNQPQHF. The CDR3, as DNA: TGTGCCAGCAGCAAACCCACAGGGCTTCTTCCGGGGAGCAATCAGCCCCAGCATTTT. The V gene is TRBV21-1, the J gene TRBJ1-5; the D call in the table, TRBD1, was not verified against the DNA. TRBV21-1 is tagged as a pseudogene. There are 19 residues in the CDR3.

The chain couples TRBV5-1 to TRBJ1-6; TRBD1 aligns across 7 bases. The germline V gene encodes CDR1 SGHRS and CDR2 YFSETQ. CDR3 length equals 14 residues. V was pared by 4 bases and J by 5 bases, with 3 bases of the junction left unmatched. CDR3 residues: CASSPGQNNSPLHF. The CDR3 DNA reads as TGCGCCAGCAGCCCGGGACAGAATAATTCACCCCTCCACTTT.

The chain couples TRBV19 to TRBJ2-7, with D perhaps given as TRBD1 or TRBD2 (6 bases each). CDR1 is LNHDA and CDR2 is SQIVND in the germline V gene (reference sequence). The CDR3 is 13 residues long. The V gene lost 9 bases and the J gene lost 6 bases, with 18 bases spanning the gap. The DNA for the CDR3 is TGTGCCAGCACTGGGGGGCCCCGGCGCGAGCAGTACTTC. Translated: CASTGGPRREQYF.

V and J are TRBV12-5 and TRBJ1-5; no firm D call. Germline CDR1 reads LGHNT; CDR2 reads FRNRAP. There are 14 residues in the CDR3. Trimming left V 4 bases short and J 0 bases short, with 7 bases between. The CDR3 DNA sequence: TGTGCTAGTGGTTCAGGCTATAGCAATCAGCCCCAGCATTTT. It yields the protein CASGSGYSNQPQHF.

The chain uses TRBV25-1 and TRBJ1-6, with D hard to call. The CDR3 length is 17 residues. Germline values: CDR1 MGHDK, CDR2 SYGVNS. With 1 base removed from V and 1 base from J, the gap between germline ends came to 11 bases. The CDR3 loop is CASSEFLRGSYNSPLHF. The CDR3 region has the DNA TGTGCCAGCAGTGAATTCTTACGGGGATCCTATAATTCACCCCTCCACTTT.

V and J are TRBV19 and TRBJ1-5, with 8 bases lining up with TRBD1. CDR1 is LNHDA, CDR2 SQIVND, per germline (reference sequence). CDR3 length equals 14 residues. V lost 5 bases, J lost 7 bases, and 7 bases stayed unmatched. As DNA, the CDR3 is TGTGCCAGTAGTTTCTCCGGGACAGGACAGCCCCAGCATTTT. Protein product: CASSFSGTGQPQHF.

The V gene is TRBV5-4, the J gene TRBJ2-5; 7 nucleotides agree with TRBD1. Germline V gives CDR1 SGHNT, CDR2 YYREEE (reference sequence). V was pared by 4 bases and J by 1 base, with 7 bases of the junction left unmatched. The CDR3 is 15 amino acids. This chain's CDR3 is CASSPPRDSQETQYF. Written as DNA, the CDR3 is TGTGCCAGCAGCCCCCCCCGGGACAGCCAAGAGACCCAGTACTTC.

Concerning this clone: Other DNA sequences in the same sample also yield this CDR3. This chain uses TRBV20-1 with TRBJ2-2; no clear D gene. The ends were cut back, 3 bases at V and 4 bases at J, with 3 bases in the middle. CDR1 and CDR2 (germline): DFQATT, SNEGSKA (reference sequence). The CDR3 spans 11 residues. This CDR3 reads CSASRTGELFF. DNA for the CDR3: TGCAGTGCTAGTCGCACCGGGGAGCTGTTTTTT.

The CDR3 DNA reads TGCGCCAGCAGTGAGTCAGGAGATACGCAGTATTTT. Translated: CASSESGDTQYF. The chain recombines TRBV10-2 with TRBJ2-3; no definite D call. This CDR3 region has 12 residues. Trimming removed 0 bases from V and 5 bases from J, with 3 bases in between. The germline V gene has CDR1 WSHSY and CDR2 SAAADI.

J is TRBJ2-1 and V is TRBV4-2; 7 positions agree with TRBD2. The germline CDR1 and CDR2 sequences are LGHNA and YNFKEQ. This CDR3 is 15 amino acids long. V lost 0 bases and J lost 5; bases outside the gene matches: 4. The CDR3 spells CASSQEPRGDNEQFF. The DNA of the CDR3 is TGTGCCAGCAGCCAAGAACCCCGGGGGGACAATGAGCAGTTCTTC.

J is TRBJ2-3 and V is TRBV5-6, with TRBD2 as a possible D gene (6 bases). V lost 4 bases and J 1 base, leaving 16 bases between the germline ends. CDR3 length equals 16 residues. Germline CDR1 SGHDT, CDR2 YYEEEE. The CDR3 DNA reads as TGTGCCAGCAGCACCCTGGCGGGGACCGGCACAGATACGCAGTATTTT. It codes for CASSTLAGTGTDTQYF.

This rearrangement joins TRBV7-9 to TRBJ2-7, with D maybe TRBD1 (7 bases). CDR3 length equals 14 residues. CDR1 SEHNR and CDR2 FQNEAQ come from the germline V gene (reference sequence). V was clipped by 10 bases and J by 6 bases, with 22 bases between them. The CDR3 DNA sequence: TGTGCCACCACCCAGAGCAGGGGGGCGTCCGAGCAGTACTTC. This codes for CATTQSRGASEQYF.

This clone was counted a few times. The chain joins TRBV5-4 to TRBJ1-4; no clear D. This CDR3 has 14 residues. Between the trimmed V and J ends, which lost 4 bases and 5 bases, there was a span of 12 bases. CDR1 and CDR2 (germline): SGHNT, YYREEE (reference sequence). The chain's CDR3 is CASSLDGPNEKLFF. In DNA, the CDR3 is TGTGCCAGCAGCCTGGACGGCCCAAATGAAAAACTGTTTTTT.

The chain has TRBV11-2 and TRBJ1-1; D ambiguous. Trimming removed 0 bases from V and 10 bases from J, with 12 bases in between. Per the germline V gene, CDR1 is SGHAT and CDR2 is FQNNGV. This CDR3 comprises 13 residues. For the CDR3, the DNA is TGTGCCAGCAGCTTAGAACCGTATCGGGGAGCTTTCTTT. Translating it yields CASSLEPYRGAFF.

This clone was detected once. This rearrangement joins TRBV6-5 to TRBJ1-5, with TRBD1 matching over 10 bases. This CDR3 is built from 16 residues. Germline-derived CDR1 and CDR2 are MNHEY and SVGAGI. The J segment lost 2 bases and the V segment lost 0 bases, leaving 1 base of the junction unmatched. The CDR3 DNA reads TGTGCCAGCAGTTACTCCGGGACAGGGGGCAATCAGCCCCAGCATTTT. Amino acid sequence: CASSYSGTGGNQPQHF.

V usage is TRBV20-1 and J usage is TRBJ2-1, with D possibly being TRBD2 (6 bases). This CDR3 spans 11 amino acids. The V gene's germline CDR1 is DFQATT and CDR2 SNEGSKA (reference sequence). This CDR3 reads CRTVADNEQFF. The CDR3 DNA follows: TGCAGAACGGTAGCGGACAATGAGCAGTTCTTC.

The genes are TRBV7-9 and TRBJ2-2, with D possibly matching TRBD1 (6 bases). The CDR3 totals 15 residues. CDR1 SEHNR and CDR2 FQNEAQ come from the germline V gene (reference sequence). Deletions cut 5 bases from V and 4 bases from J, with 14 bases between. The CDR3 protein is CASSPLTGITGELFF. The CDR3 DNA reads as TGTGCCAGCAGCCCGTTGACAGGTATCACCGGGGAGCTGTTTTTT.

This clone was seen just once. The gene calls are TRBV6-1 and TRBJ1-5; D gene ambiguous. V lost 3 bases and J 6 bases, leaving 15 bases between the germline ends. The CDR3 has 15 amino acids. Germline CDR1 is MNHNS and CDR2 is SASEGT. This CDR3 reads CASSEITVSGQPQHF. CDR3 nucleotides: TGTGCCAGCAGTGAGATAACGGTTTCTGGTCAGCCCCAGCATTTT.

The genes are TRBV5-4 and TRBJ2-7, with 9 bases aligning to TRBD2. Trimming cost V 4 bases and J 4 bases; bases outside gene matches: 9. This CDR3 comprises 15 residues. CDR1 SGHNT and CDR2 YYREEE come from the germline V gene (reference sequence). The CDR3 DNA is TGTGCCAGCAGCCTAATAGCGGGAGCTTCTTACGAGCAGTACTTC. Translation gives CASSLIAGASYEQYF.

The chain uses TRBV12-3 or TRBV12-4 and TRBJ2-5, with unresolved D. The CDR3 loop spans 11 amino acids. The germline V and J ends were trimmed by 5 bases and 5 bases, with 6 bases remaining between them. Here the CDR3 reads CASSEWETQYF. In DNA, the CDR3 is TGTGCCAGCAGTGAGTGGGAGACCCAGTACTTC.

V gene TRBV19 combines with J gene TRBJ1-1, with D perhaps matching TRBD1 (6 bases). Germline CDR1 LNHDA, CDR2 SQIVND (reference sequence). The CDR3 consists of 14 residues. V was trimmed by 3 bases and J by 4 bases, leaving 12 bases between them. CDR3 in DNA: TGTGCCAGTAGTATTTGGGGGCTTGGCACTGAAGCTTTCTTT. Translating it yields CASSIWGLGTEAFF.

This chain links TRBV11-3 with TRBJ2-2; D gene unclear. The germline V gene encodes CDR1 SGHNT and CDR2 YENEEA. CDR3 length equals 15 residues. The germline V and J ends were trimmed by 0 bases and 1 base, with 6 bases remaining between them. This CDR3 is CASSLDTRNTGELFF. For the CDR3, the DNA is TGTGCCAGCAGCTTAGACACCCGGAACACCGGGGAGCTGTTTTTT.

The rearrangement links TRBV18 to TRBJ1-6, with D perhaps matching TRBD1 (6 bases). The CDR3 runs 16 residues. The V gene's germline CDR1 is KGHSH and CDR2 LQKENI. Trimming stripped 1 base from V and 16 bases from J, with 23 bases between. The CDR3 is CASSPRQGAGEPILHF. Here the CDR3 DNA reads TGTGCCAGCTCACCACGGCAGGGCGCAGGGGAGCCAATTCTCCACTTT.

A single count supports this clone. J is TRBJ1-1 and V is TRBV3-1 (or the pseudogene TRBV3-2), with 10 bases matching TRBD1. The CDR3 extends over 14 amino acids. J lost 12 bases, V lost 1 base, and 8 bases had no gene match. In germline, CDR1 is LGHDT, CDR2 YNNKEL (reference sequence). CDR3 nucleotide sequence: TGTGCCAGCAGCCAAGGAAGGGACAGGGGAAAATCTTTCTTT. Its protein is CASSQGRDRGKSFF.

J is TRBJ2-7 and V is TRBV18; 9 nucleotides agree with TRBD2. V was clipped by 5 bases and J by 6 bases; unmatched bases: 17. Germline CDR1 KGHSH, CDR2 LQKENI. The CDR3 has 17 residues. CDR3 sequence: CASSTHQEAREGPEQYF. CDR3 bases: TGTGCCAGCTCAACACATCAAGAAGCGCGGGAGGGCCCCGAGCAGTACTTC. The full variable domain, completed using reference TRBV18 and TRBJ2-7, is NAGVMQNPRHLVRRRGQEARLRCSPMKGHSHVYWYRQLPEEGLKFMVYLQKENIIDESGMPKERFSAEFPKEGPSILRIQQVVRGDSAAYFCASSTHQEAREGPEQYFGPGTRLTVT.